The rows below give T cell receptor beta chains drawn from one sample of a study of OX40 agonist ivuxolimab in advanced cancers. Assay used: immunoSEQ multiplex PCR; TCRdb lists only in-frame clones, some missing. The table lists 50,000 to 65,000 clones, approximately 89% of them singletons. The specimen was CD4+ or CD8+ T cells sorted from blood, collected in a trial of the OX40 agonist ivuxolimab. The source is an adult with an advanced solid tumor such as melanoma, head and neck, liver or kidney cancer. CDR3s include the opening cysteine and the closing phenylalanine or tryptophan. A D gene is named only where the DNA matches it firmly. Some rows mark clone size as missing; the rest say once, few, many or name a class of expanded clone.

J: TRBJ2-3
V: TRBV30
size: -
D: -
CDR3: CAWSSLRSRTDTQYF
DNA: TGTGCCTGGAGTTCTCTGCGGAGCCGCACAGATACGCAGTATTTT

J: TRBJ1-6
V: TRBV7-3
size: -
D: -
CDR3: CASSGAESSYNSPLHF
DNA: TGTGCCAGCAGCGGCGCAGAAAGCTCCTATAATTCACCCCTCCACTTT

J: TRBJ2-2
V: TRBV13
size: -
D: -
CDR3: CASSLVEGELFF
DNA: TGTGCCAGCAGCTTAGTGGAGGGGGAGCTGTTTTTT

J: TRBJ1-1
V: TRBV9
size: -
D: -
CDR3: CASSEGGIKTNTEAFF
DNA: TGTGCCAGCAGCGAGGGGGGCATAAAGACAAACACTGAAGCTTTCTTT

J: TRBJ2-5
V: TRBV5-5
size: -
D: TRBD1
CDR3: CASSFVGQGAGETQYF
DNA: TGTGCCAGCAGCTTTGTGGGACAGGGTGCAGGAGAGACCCAGTACTTC

J: TRBJ1-1
V: TRBV5-1
size: -
D: TRBD1
CDR3: CASSLTGQGNTEAFF
DNA: TGCGCCAGCAGCTTGACGGGACAGGGGAACACTGAAGCTTTCTTT

J: TRBJ2-1
V: TRBV4-1
size: -
D: -
CDR3: CASSQDPADYNEQFF
DNA: TGCGCCAGCAGCCAAGATCCGGCGGACTACAATGAGCAGTTCTTC

J: TRBJ1-2
V: TRBV7-8
size: once
D: -
CDR3: CASSLAKTGGDGYTF
DNA: TGTGCCAGCAGCTTAGCGAAGACCGGGGGAGATGGCTACACCTTC

J: TRBJ1-1
V: TRBV28
size: -
D: -
CDR3: CASSYSKEPLNTEAFF
DNA: TGTGCCAGCTCCTACTCGAAGGAGCCTCTGAACACTGAAGCTTTCTTT

J: TRBJ2-7
V: TRBV4-1
size: -
D: -
CDR3: CASSFDSGFYEQYF
DNA: TGCGCCAGCAGTTTCGACAGTGGGTTTTACGAGCAGTACTTC